This TCR beta chain was identified in a study of shared clonotypes between healthy human individuals. Broader study findings: Tissue TCR repertoires likely differ from these blood-only repertoires.

V gave up 0 bases and J gave up 5 bases, with 14 bases separating them. Germline V gives CDR1 MNHNY, CDR2 SVGAGI (reference sequence). The CDR3 sequence is 15 residues long. As concerns this clone: What it binds is not known.

The study ran the assay at deep level. For each subset, genomic DNA was distributed in equal portions over several immunoSEQ plates. The data were produced by immunoSEQ multiplex PCR, yet TCRdb's version contains in-frame clones alone and is incomplete. Of 400,000 to 550,000 clones listed, around 79% were seen once; the top ten hold roughly 12%. The clonotype comes from a middle-aged woman in good health. Some clones in this sample may be carry-over from other donors' samples. The sample was PBMCs. This chain joins TRBV6-6 and TRBJ2-7, with D possibly being TRBD1 (7 bases). The CDR3 bases are TGTGCCAGCAGTTACTCGACGGGCAGGGGGGACGAGCAGTACTTC. Translation: CASSYSTGRGDEQYF.